This record concerns one T cell receptor (beta chain) sequence. This entry belongs to a study of blood T cell repertoires in COVID-19. V lost 3 bases, J lost 4 bases, and 22 bases lay in between. Per germline, CDR1 SGHNT and CDR2 YYREEE (reference sequence). The CDR3 consists of 18 residues. Clones were sequenced by immunoSEQ multiplex PCR, and TCRdb holds only the in-frame ones, with some missing. The data show around 180,000 clones, 80% to 85% seen once. The sequenced sample consisted of peripheral blood. V gene TRBV5-4 combines with J gene TRBJ2-2, with D perhaps TRBD2 (6 bases). This TCR was sampled from a woman of 80 years or more with COVID-19, enrolled during active disease. CDR3 in DNA: TGTGCCAGCAGCTCAGCTTCCCGTCGGAGCGGGTCCACCGGGGAGCTGTTTTTT. Encoded protein: CASSSASRRSGSTGELFF. Combining the CDR3 with reference TRBV5-4 and TRBJ2-2 gives the whole variable domain ETGVTQSPTHLIKTRGQQVTLRCSSQSGHNTVSWYQQALGQGPQFIFQYYREEENGRGNFPPRFSGLQFPNYSSELNVNALELDDSALYLCASSSASRRSGSTGELFFGEGSRLTVL.